One and the same sample provided the 20 T cell receptor beta chains below, sequenced in a study of blood T cell repertoires in COVID-19. Repertoires were generated with immunoSEQ multiplex PCR, while TCRdb's copy carries only in-frame clones and drops some. This sample has approximately 120,000 clones; roughly 90% occur once, and the top ten carry approximately 8.1%. Sequencing was done on a sample of peripheral blood. These receptor sequences come from a middle-aged man with acute or convalescent COVID-19.

The chain uses TRBV30 and TRBJ1-2; perhaps TRBD1 as D (6 bases). Germline lookup yields CDR1 GTSNPN and CDR2 SVGIG (reference sequence). CDR3 length: 14 amino acids. V was shortened by 4 bases and J by 7 bases, with 19 bases between the two germline ends. The CDR3 region has the DNA TGTGCCTGGAAATCCCAGGGGCCGTCCTCTGGCTACACCTTC. Translating gives CAWKSQGPSSGYTF.

This clone was seen a handful of times. The CDR3 region is CASSRGDRVETQYF. CDR3 coding DNA: TGTGCCAGCAGCCGAGGGGACAGGGTAGAGACCCAGTACTTC. The rearrangement links TRBV7-9 to TRBJ2-5; the match to TRBD1 covers 9 bases. Germline V gene sequence: CDR1 SEHNR, CDR2 FQNEAQ (reference sequence). The CDR3 extends over 14 amino acids. J lost 4 bases, V lost 5 bases, and 5 bases had no gene match.

This chain connects TRBV9 to TRBJ1-1; maybe TRBD1 (5 bases). Trimming shortened V by 4 bases and J by 1 base, and 14 bases separated the two germline ends. Germline V gene data show CDR1 as SGDLS and CDR2 as YYNGEE. The CDR3 sequence is 15 residues long. The CDR3 protein is CASSLQGGGNTEAFF. For the CDR3, the DNA is TGTGCCAGCAGCTTGCAGGGCGGGGGGAACACTGAAGCTTTCTTT.

J is TRBJ1-2 and V is TRBV6-5; no clear D gene. Germline CDR1 reads MNHEY; CDR2 reads SVGAGI. This CDR3 comprises 14 residues. V gave up 6 bases and J gave up 2 bases, with 13 bases separating them. The CDR3 is CASSPAGRNYGYTF. The CDR3 nucleotides are TGTGCCAGCAGCCCGGCTGGCAGGAACTATGGCTACACCTTC.

This clone was seen just once. V gene TRBV28 combines with J gene TRBJ1-2; D is perhaps TRBD1 (5 bases). The CDR3 loop spans 12 amino acids. In germline, CDR1 is MDHEN, CDR2 SYDVKM. V lost 1 base and J lost 8, with 8 bases in between. The CDR3 nucleotides are TGTGCCAGCAGTTTATATCGGGGGGGCTACACCTTC. This sequence encodes CASSLYRGGYTF.

Only one count was recorded for this clone. The rearrangement uses TRBV6-5 and TRBJ1-1; D call uncertain. Germline CDR1 is MNHEY and CDR2 is SVGAGI. This CDR3 is 13 amino acids long. The ends were cut back, 3 bases at V and 1 base at J, with 6 bases in the middle. CDR3 residues: CASSYKQNTEAFF. DNA for the CDR3: TGTGCCAGCAGTTATAAACAGAACACTGAAGCTTTCTTT.

The V call is TRBV6-5, the J call TRBJ1-3, with TRBD1 matching 8 bases. The CDR3 has 15 amino acids. V was clipped by 5 bases and J by 0 bases; unmatched bases: 3. Germline V lookup: CDR1 MNHEY, CDR2 SVGAGI. The CDR3 loop reads CASSMTGASGNTIYF. The CDR3 bases are TGTGCCAGCAGTATGACAGGGGCCTCTGGAAACACCATATATTTT.

This clone has more than one count but fewer than ten. V gene TRBV12-3 or TRBV12-4 combines with J gene TRBJ2-5; 7 nucleotides match TRBD2. J lost 7 bases, V lost 10 bases, and 6 bases had no gene match. There are 11 residues in the CDR3. In nucleotides, the CDR3 is TGTGCCACTTCCCCGGGGGGGACCCAGTACTTC. The encoded protein is CATSPGGTQYF.

This chain uses TRBV7-2 with TRBJ2-7, with 7 nucleotides matching TRBD1. The CDR3 is made up of 14 amino acids. CDR1 is SGHTA and CDR2 is FQGNSA in the germline V gene. Trimming took 5 bases from V and 3 from J; bases not matched to a gene: 7. CDR3 residues: CASSLQGSLYEQYF. The CDR3 nucleotides read TGTGCCAGCAGCCTACAGGGGTCCCTCTACGAGCAGTACTTC.

The chain employs TRBV3-1 (or the pseudogene TRBV3-2) and TRBJ2-6; D may be TRBD2 (6 bases). Trimming took 4 bases from V and 5 from J, leaving 15 bases between them. This CDR3 has 16 amino acids. Germline lookup yields CDR1 LGHDT and CDR2 YNNKEL (reference sequence). The CDR3 here is CASSPRESPWANVLTF. CDR3 DNA sequence: TGTGCCAGCAGCCCCCGGGAGAGCCCTTGGGCCAACGTCCTGACTTTC.

This clone was seen a single time. The chain uses TRBV29-1 and TRBJ2-6; TRBD1 is a possible D gene (7 bases). V was pared by 4 bases and J by 6 bases, with 13 bases between. From germline, CDR1 is SQVTM and CDR2 ANQGSEA. This CDR3 contains 14 residues. CDR3 in amino acids: CSVGQGGAANVLTF. The CDR3 coding sequence is TGCAGCGTTGGTCAGGGGGGTGCGGCCAACGTCCTGACTTTC.

This clone was observed a few times. CDR3 residues: CSVTGGTEAFF. DNA of the CDR3: TGCAGCGTAACAGGGGGCACTGAAGCTTTCTTT. The rearrangement joins TRBV29-1 to TRBJ1-1; 8 nucleotides align to TRBD1. V lost 6 bases and J lost 4; bases outside the gene matches: 1. The CDR3 is made up of 11 amino acids. In germline, CDR1 is SQVTM, CDR2 ANQGSEA.

This clone has only one observation. The rearrangement uses TRBV21-1 and TRBJ2-7; TRBD1, the table's D call, was not compared with the DNA. TRBV21-1 is a recognized pseudogene. The CDR3 sequence is 17 residues long. The CDR3 is CASSKVTGTAAGYEQYF. CDR3 sequence (DNA): TGTGCCAGCAGCAAAGTAACTGGGACAGCCGCCGGGTACGAGCAGTACTTC.

This clone has a single count. The chain joins TRBV6-5 to TRBJ2-2; D unresolved. CDR1 is MNHEY and CDR2 is SVGAGI in the germline V gene. The CDR3 has 13 amino acids. V lost 6 bases to trimming and J lost 6 bases, with 11 bases between them. CDR3 region: CASRRREAGELFF. DNA for the CDR3: TGTGCCAGCAGAAGAAGAGAGGCCGGGGAGCTGTTTTTT.

The V gene is TRBV19, the J gene TRBJ2-7, with D possibly matching TRBD1 (6 bases). The CDR3 is made up of 14 amino acids. CDR1 LNHDA and CDR2 SQIVND come from the germline V gene (reference sequence). V shed 8 bases and J shed 2 bases, with 16 bases lying between them. The CDR3: CASFLQGGTYEQYF. Written as DNA, the CDR3 is TGTGCCAGTTTTCTACAGGGTGGAACCTACGAGCAGTACTTC.

The J gene is TRBJ2-2, the V gene TRBV4-1; 9 positions agree with TRBD2. Germline assignment: CDR1 MGHRA and CDR2 YSYEKL. CDR3 length: 16 residues. The ends lost 0 bases at V and 4 bases at J; junction bases unmatched: 3. In DNA form, the CDR3 reads TGCGCCAGCAGCCAAGAGGCTAGCGGGGCCACCGGGGAGCTGTTTTTT. Amino acid sequence: CASSQEASGATGELFF.

The rearrangement uses TRBV5-1 and TRBJ2-5, with D maybe TRBD2 (5 bases). CDR3 length: 12 amino acids. V was pared by 7 bases and J by 5 bases, with 12 bases between. Germline V gene sequence: CDR1 SGHRS, CDR2 YFSETQ. The CDR3, as DNA: TGCGCCAGCCAGGCGGGCGCGGAGACCCAGTACTTC. This codes for CASQAGAETQYF.

The chain employs TRBV12-2 and TRBJ2-1; the table assigns TRBD1, which was not confirmed against the DNA. TRBV12-2 is annotated as a pseudogene. The CDR3 runs 15 residues. The CDR3 sequence is CASRPRGCSYNEQFF. The CDR3 coding sequence is TGTGCAAGTCGCCCCAGGGGATGCTCCTACAATGAGCAGTTCTTC.

This chain connects TRBV5-1 to TRBJ1-6; 8 bases fit TRBD1. With 0 bases clipped from V and 5 bases from J, the junction kept 1 base outside the gene matches. Germline V lookup: CDR1 SGHRS, CDR2 YFSETQ. The CDR3 is made up of 15 amino acids. Here the CDR3 DNA reads TGCGCCAGCAGCTTGGGGACAGGGAATAATTCACCCCTCCACTTT. Translating gives CASSLGTGNNSPLHF.

The gene calls are TRBV4-3 and TRBJ2-2, with D possibly matching TRBD2 (6 bases). The CDR3 totals 19 residues. V was pared by 1 base and J by 0 bases, with 18 bases between. Germline CDR1 LGHNA, CDR2 YSLEER. DNA of the CDR3: TGCGCCAGCAGCCAAGCTACGGGCCGCGGGACTTCGAACACCGGGGAGCTGTTTTTT. The encoded protein is CASSQATGRGTSNTGELFF.